The rows below give T cell receptor beta chains drawn from one sample of a study of blood T cells in healthy people across ages. TCRdb called the 5' RACE reads again in MiXCR, with one record for every CDR3 protein. The data show over 550,000 distinct CDR3 sequences, with approximately 30% seen just once and around a sixth held by the top ten. Sample: blood. The receptor source for this set is an elderly woman in good health. Each CDR3 is given with its conserved first and last residue. D genes are given only for firm matches. A row's size may be missing; if present it is once, few, many or a size class.

j_call	d_call	clone_size	v_call	cdr3_aa	cdr3_nt
TRBJ1-5	.	few	TRBV2	CASSEFPAPQPQHF	TGTGCCAGCAGTGAATTTCCCGCCCCACAGCCCCAGCATTTT
TRBJ2-7	.	many	TRBV2	CASRRDGSYEQYF	TGTGCCAGCAGACGGGACGGGTCCTACGAGCAGTACTTC
TRBJ1-6	.	.	TRBV7-9	CASQGGTYNSPLHF	TGTGCTAGCCAGGGCGGAACCTATAATTCACCCCTCCACTTT
TRBJ2-5	.	once	TRBV20-1	CSAREGKQGRHERYF	TGCAGTGCCAGGGAGGGGAAACAGGGGAGACATGAGCGGTACTTC
TRBJ2-7	.	many	TRBV3-1	CASSQRRGYEQYF	TGTGCCAGCAGCCAACGGAGAGGCTACGAGCAGTACTTC
TRBJ2-3	TRBD2	many	TRBV6-1	CASSGASGEGTDTQYF	TGTGCCAGCAGTGGGGCTAGCGGGGAGGGGACAGATACGCAGTATTTT
TRBJ1-3	.	few	TRBV12-3/TRBV12-4	CASTQQGISGNTIYF	TGTGCCAGCACCCAACAGGGCATCTCTGGAAACACCATATATTTT
TRBJ1-1	.	few	TRBV5-1	CASRVGHNMNTEAFF	TGCGCCAGCAGAGTAGGACATAACATGAACACTGAAGCTTTCTTT
TRBJ2-1	TRBD1	few	TRBV5-1	CASKTGLSSYNEQFF	TGCGCCAGCAAGACAGGGTTGAGCTCCTACAATGAGCAGTTCTTC
TRBJ2-1	TRBD2	once	TRBV20-1	CSARSTSGSPYNEQFF	TGCAGTGCTAGATCGACTAGCGGGAGCCCCTACAATGAGCAGTTCTTC